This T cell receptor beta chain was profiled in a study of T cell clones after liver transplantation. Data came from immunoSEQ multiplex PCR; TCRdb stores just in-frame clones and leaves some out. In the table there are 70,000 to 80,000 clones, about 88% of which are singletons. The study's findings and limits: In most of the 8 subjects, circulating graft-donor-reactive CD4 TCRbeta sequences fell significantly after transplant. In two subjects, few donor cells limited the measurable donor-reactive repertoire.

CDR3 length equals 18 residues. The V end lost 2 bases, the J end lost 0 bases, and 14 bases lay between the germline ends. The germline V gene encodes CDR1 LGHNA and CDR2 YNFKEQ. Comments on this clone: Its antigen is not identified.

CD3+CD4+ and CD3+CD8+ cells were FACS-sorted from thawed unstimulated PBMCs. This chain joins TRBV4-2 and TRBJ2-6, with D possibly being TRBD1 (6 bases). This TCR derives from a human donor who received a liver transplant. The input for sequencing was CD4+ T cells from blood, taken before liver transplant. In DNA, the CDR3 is TGTGCCAGCAGCCAACAGGGGTTAGCGTTCTCTGGGGCCAACGTCCTGACTTTC. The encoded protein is CASSQQGLAFSGANVLTF.